This T cell receptor (beta chain) came from a study of blood T cells in healthy people across ages. V lost 6 bases and J lost 0, with 18 bases in between. In germline, CDR1 is SGHTA, CDR2 FQGNSA. The CDR3 consists of 17 residues. The authors ran a second PCR of about 7 to 12 cycles using a sample-barcoded 5' primer and a J-beta primer mix. In TCRdb, the 5' RACE reads were re-called with MiXCR into one record per CDR3 protein. The sample yields about 760,000 distinct CDR3 sequences, 20% to 25% seen once. Those donating, healthy Caucasian individuals from Russia, were aged about 6 to 100. In its sample, this clonotype was seen a few times. This same sample was also taken into another study, of T cells of mothers and their children.

The TCR comes from a boy younger than 18 in good health. The sequencing sample was made of blood. The gene calls are TRBV7-2 and TRBJ2-1; D ambiguous. The CDR3 loop is CASRPSVWGSSYNEQFF. The CDR3 coding sequence is TGTGCCAGCAGACCCAGTGTGTGGGGTAGCTCCTACAATGAGCAGTTCTTC.